This T cell receptor beta chain was identified during a study of CD8+ T cells in alopecia areata. In each case, RNA was isolated and then reverse transcribed into cDNA as the sequencing template. This table comes from immunoSEQ multiplex PCR, and its TCRdb copy is limited to in-frame clones, with some not included. The sample shows approximately 190,000 clones, about 62% of them seen only once. Described treatment: oral pan-JAK inhibitor, 5-10 mg twice daily. Germline V lookup: CDR1 SGHTA, CDR2 FQGNSA. Trimming shortened V by 2 bases and J by 9 bases, and 11 bases separated the two germline ends. The CDR3 loop spans 14 amino acids.

The sequence came from a human donor with alopecia areata. The specimen comprised CD4+ T cells sorted from blood, sampled at week 24, from a patient treated with tofacitinib. The genes are TRBV7-2 and TRBJ2-6; D not certain. CDR3 DNA: TGTGCCAGCAGCTTATCCTGGTCCTTCAACGTCCTGACTTTC. Its protein is CASSLSWSFNVLTF.